The 16 T cell receptor beta chains below were found in one sample sequenced in a study of blood T cell repertoires in COVID-19. This table comes from immunoSEQ multiplex PCR, and its TCRdb copy is limited to in-frame clones, with some not included. This table holds roughly 480,000 clones, approximately 92% found once. The specimen sequenced was peripheral blood. These receptors were taken from a man aged 18 to 29 with COVID-19, enrolled during active disease.

The V call is TRBV6-6, the J call TRBJ2-2, with 7 bases fitting TRBD1. V dropped 7 bases and J dropped 7; count of bases not matched to a gene: 12. In germline, CDR1 is MNHNY, CDR2 SVGAGI (reference sequence). This CDR3 comprises 15 residues. The CDR3 region has the DNA TGTGCCAGCACCTGGACAGGCTCCTCAAGCGGGGAGCTGTTTTTT. Its protein product is CASTWTGSSSGELFF.

This chain connects TRBV4-2 to TRBJ2-7; 13 bases match TRBD2. The germline V gene encodes CDR1 LGHNA and CDR2 YNFKEQ. The trim removed 0 bases at V and 3 bases at J, leaving 2 bases unmatched. The CDR3 is made up of 16 amino acids. The CDR3 region is CASSQELAGGVYEQYF. The CDR3 region has the DNA TGTGCCAGCAGCCAAGAACTAGCGGGAGGGGTCTACGAGCAGTACTTC.

J is TRBJ1-5 and V is TRBV6-5; D remains unclear. From germline, CDR1 is MNHEY and CDR2 SVGAGI. The CDR3 loop spans 11 amino acids. V was clipped by 5 bases and J by 9 bases, with 8 bases between them. CDR3 loop: CASSTERPQHF. The DNA for the CDR3 is TGTGCCAGCAGTACCGAGAGGCCCCAGCATTTT.

The chain recombines TRBV5-4 with TRBJ2-2; D gene unclear. The CDR3 is 15 residues long. Trimming shortened V by 4 bases and J by 2 bases, and 12 bases separated the two germline ends. Germline CDR1 and CDR2: SGHNT and YYREEE (reference sequence). CDR3 amino acids: CASSPGAANTGELFF. The DNA for the CDR3 is TGTGCCAGCAGCCCTGGTGCGGCCAACACCGGGGAGCTGTTTTTT.

J is TRBJ1-6 and V is TRBV27; D unresolved. The germline CDR1 and CDR2 sequences are MNHEY and SMNVEV (reference sequence). CDR3 size: 14 residues. V shed 10 bases and J shed 8 bases, with 18 bases lying between them. CDR3 amino acids: CATTDIGRDSPLHF. CDR3 sequence (DNA): TGTGCCACCACCGACATCGGGAGAGATTCACCCCTCCACTTT.

The gene calls are TRBV24-1 and TRBJ2-1; possible D gene TRBD1, 5 bases. The CDR3 runs to 13 residues. The V gene's germline CDR1 is KGHDR and CDR2 SFDVKD. Between the trimmed V and J ends, which lost 5 bases and 6 bases, there was a span of 10 bases. The CDR3 DNA reads as TGTGCCACCAGTGGGGGCAGTCTCAATGAGCAGTTCTTC. This codes for CATSGGSLNEQFF.

V gene TRBV11-2 combines with J gene TRBJ2-2, with TRBD1 matching 7 bases. Germline values: CDR1 SGHAT, CDR2 FQNNGV. V gave up 6 bases and J gave up 3 bases; unmatched junction bases: 4. The CDR3 is made up of 14 amino acids. CDR3 protein: CASRRGHDTGELFF. DNA for the CDR3: TGTGCCAGCAGAAGGGGGCATGACACCGGGGAGCTGTTTTTT.

The gene calls are TRBV2 and TRBJ1-1; D remains unclear. CDR1 is SNHLY and CDR2 is FYNNEI in the germline V gene. CDR3 length equals 12 residues. V was clipped by 7 bases and J by 5 bases, with 11 bases between them. The CDR3 sequence is CASMEDWTEAFF. Here the CDR3 DNA reads TGTGCCAGCATGGAGGATTGGACTGAAGCTTTCTTT.

The rearrangement uses TRBV7-9 and TRBJ2-5; D possibly corresponds to TRBD2 (6 bases). The CDR3 length is 14 residues. Germline V CDR1 and CDR2: SEHNR, FQNEAQ (reference sequence). Deletions cut 1 base from V and 3 bases from J, with 9 bases between. CDR3 sequence (DNA): TGTGCCAGCAGCTTAGTCGGGGGTGAAGAGACCCAGTACTTC. It encodes CASSLVGGEETQYF.

V and J are TRBV9 and TRBJ2-1; TRBD2 agrees at 15 bases. Germline V gene data show CDR1 as SGDLS and CDR2 as YYNGEE. V shed 3 bases, J shed 7 bases, and the junction held 8 bases outside the gene matches. The CDR3 runs to 17 residues. For the CDR3, the DNA is TGTGCCAGCAGCGAAGTATTCGGACTAGCGGGAGGGAATGAGCAGTTCTTC. This codes for CASSEVFGLAGGNEQFF.

The chain links TRBV2 to TRBJ2-1, with a weak D call TRBD2 (6 bases). The CDR3 spans 16 residues. Germline CDR1 is SNHLY and CDR2 is FYNNEI. The V gene lost 5 bases and the J gene lost 0 bases, with 14 bases spanning the gap. CDR3 residues: CASSFSGPSSYNEQFF. CDR3 coding DNA: TGTGCCAGCAGTTTTAGCGGACCGAGCTCCTACAATGAGCAGTTCTTC.

The chain recombines TRBV5-1 with TRBJ1-2, with 9 bases fitting TRBD1. Per the germline V gene, CDR1 is SGHRS and CDR2 is YFSETQ. The ends lost 4 bases at V and 6 bases at J; junction bases unmatched: 4. The CDR3 length is 13 residues. CDR3 nucleotides: TGCGCCAGCAGCGGGGGACAGGGACATGGCTACACCTTC. Translation: CASSGGQGHGYTF.

The chain employs TRBV19 and TRBJ2-7, with 9 bases that match TRBD1. There are 15 residues in the CDR3. Germline CDR1 reads LNHDA; CDR2 reads SQIVND (reference sequence). The V gene end was trimmed by 1 base and the J gene end by 6 bases; junction bases not matched to a gene: 7. The CDR3 nucleotides are TGTGCCAGTAGTATAGTCGGACAGGGGTCGGTCGAGCAGTACTTC. This translates into CASSIVGQGSVEQYF.

The genes are TRBV5-1 and TRBJ1-1, with 9 bases identical to TRBD1. The CDR3 contains 14 residues. Germline CDR1 is SGHRS and CDR2 is YFSETQ. With 3 bases clipped from V and 4 bases from J, the junction kept 4 bases outside the gene matches. In DNA, the CDR3 is TGCGCCAGCAGCTGGACAGGGGCGGGCACTGAAGCTTTCTTT. Encoded protein: CASSWTGAGTEAFF.

The chain has TRBV18 and TRBJ1-6; the D is unclear. The CDR3 runs to 15 residues. Germline V gives CDR1 KGHSH, CDR2 LQKENI. Trimming took 1 base from V and 7 from J, leaving 11 bases between them. CDR3 residues: CASSPLDEGNSPLHF. Written as DNA, the CDR3 is TGTGCCAGCTCACCACTTGACGAGGGAAATTCACCCCTCCACTTT.

The count of this clone is one. The J gene is TRBJ2-7, the V gene TRBV18; D might be TRBD1 (7 bases). V lost 6 bases and J lost 0, with 21 bases in between. Germline loops: CDR1 KGHSH, CDR2 LQKENI. This CDR3 is 17 amino acids long. CDR3 amino acids: CASSRGTDGSSSYEQYF. The CDR3 bases are TGTGCCAGCTCTCGCGGGACAGATGGTTCGAGCTCCTACGAGCAGTACTTC.